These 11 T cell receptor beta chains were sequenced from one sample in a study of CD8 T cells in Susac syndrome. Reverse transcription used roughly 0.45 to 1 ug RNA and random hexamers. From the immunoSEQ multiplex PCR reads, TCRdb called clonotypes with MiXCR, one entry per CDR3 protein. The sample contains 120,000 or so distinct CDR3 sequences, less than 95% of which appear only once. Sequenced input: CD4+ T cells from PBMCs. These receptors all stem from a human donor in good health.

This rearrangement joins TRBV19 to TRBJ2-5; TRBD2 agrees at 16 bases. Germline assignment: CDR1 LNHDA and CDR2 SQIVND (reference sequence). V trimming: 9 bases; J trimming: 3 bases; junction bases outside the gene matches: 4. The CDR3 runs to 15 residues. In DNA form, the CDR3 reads TGTGCCAGCGGGGGACTAGCGGGAGGGGAAGAGACCCAGTACTTC. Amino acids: CASGGLAGGEETQYF.

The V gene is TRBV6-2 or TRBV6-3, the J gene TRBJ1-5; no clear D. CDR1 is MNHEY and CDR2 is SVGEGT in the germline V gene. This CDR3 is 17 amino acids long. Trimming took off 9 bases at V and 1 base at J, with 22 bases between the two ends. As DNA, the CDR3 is TGTGCCAGTCGCCCTTCCTTCAGACGAACGAGCAATCAGCCCCAGCATTTT. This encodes CASRPSFRRTSNQPQHF.

CDR3 bases: TGCAGCGTTGGGACTAGCGGAGGCACAGATACGCAGTATTTT. Protein product: CSVGTSGGTDTQYF. The chain carries TRBV29-1 and TRBJ2-3; TRBD2 matches at 10 bases. This CDR3 has 14 amino acids. V shed 4 bases and J 1 base; nucleotides not matched to a gene: 2. Germline CDR1 and CDR2: SQVTM and ANQGSEA.

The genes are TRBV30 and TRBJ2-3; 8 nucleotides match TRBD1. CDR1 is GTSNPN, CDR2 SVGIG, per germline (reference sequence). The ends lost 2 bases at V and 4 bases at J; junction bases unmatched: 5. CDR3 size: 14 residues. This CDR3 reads CAWSPQGGADTQYF. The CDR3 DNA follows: TGTGCCTGGAGTCCACAGGGGGGCGCAGATACGCAGTATTTT.

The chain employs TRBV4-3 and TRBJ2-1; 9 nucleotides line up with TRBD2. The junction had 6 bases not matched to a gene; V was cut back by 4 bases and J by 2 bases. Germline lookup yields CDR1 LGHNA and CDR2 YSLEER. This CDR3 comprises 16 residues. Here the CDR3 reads CASSPGVAGAYNEQFF. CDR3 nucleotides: TGCGCCAGCAGCCCCGGGGTAGCGGGAGCCTACAATGAGCAGTTCTTC.

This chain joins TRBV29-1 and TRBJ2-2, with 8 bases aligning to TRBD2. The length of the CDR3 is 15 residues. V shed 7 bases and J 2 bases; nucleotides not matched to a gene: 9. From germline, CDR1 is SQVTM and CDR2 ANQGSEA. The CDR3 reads CSATLAGINTGELFF. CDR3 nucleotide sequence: TGCAGCGCCACTTTAGCGGGAATTAACACCGGGGAGCTGTTTTTT.

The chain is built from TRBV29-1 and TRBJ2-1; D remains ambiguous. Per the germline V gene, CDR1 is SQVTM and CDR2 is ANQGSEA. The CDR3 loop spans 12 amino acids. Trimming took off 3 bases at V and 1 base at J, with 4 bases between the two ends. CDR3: CSVDTSYNEQFF. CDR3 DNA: TGCAGCGTTGACACGTCCTACAATGAGCAGTTCTTC.

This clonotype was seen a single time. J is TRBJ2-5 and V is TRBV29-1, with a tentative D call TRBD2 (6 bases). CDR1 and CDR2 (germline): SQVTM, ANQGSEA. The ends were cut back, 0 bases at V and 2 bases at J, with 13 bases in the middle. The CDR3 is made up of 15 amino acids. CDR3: CSVEDMEGIQETQYF. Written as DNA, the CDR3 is TGCAGCGTTGAAGATATGGAGGGTATTCAAGAGACCCAGTACTTC.

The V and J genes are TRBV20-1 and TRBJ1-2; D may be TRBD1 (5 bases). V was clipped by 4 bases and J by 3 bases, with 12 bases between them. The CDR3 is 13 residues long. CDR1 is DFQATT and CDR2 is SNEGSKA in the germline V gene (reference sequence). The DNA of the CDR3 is TGCAGTGCTATCGACAGCCGTCACTATGGCTACACCTTC. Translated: CSAIDSRHYGYTF.

The CDR3, as DNA: TGTGCCAGCAGTTACCTCGGGATGGGGGGTGTCGATACGCAGTATTTT. Protein sequence: CASSYLGMGGVDTQYF. The chain couples TRBV6-5 to TRBJ2-3, with a possible D match to TRBD2 (6 bases). Trimming pared 2 bases from V and 6 bases from J, leaving 18 bases between. Germline CDR1 reads MNHEY; CDR2 reads SVGAGI. The CDR3 is 16 amino acids.

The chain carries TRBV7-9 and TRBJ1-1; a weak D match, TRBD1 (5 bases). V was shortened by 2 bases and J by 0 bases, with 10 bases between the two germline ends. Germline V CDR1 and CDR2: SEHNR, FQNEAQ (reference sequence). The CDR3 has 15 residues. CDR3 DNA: TGTGCCAGCAGCTTACCGACAGTCCTGAACACTGAAGCTTTCTTT. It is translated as CASSLPTVLNTEAFF.